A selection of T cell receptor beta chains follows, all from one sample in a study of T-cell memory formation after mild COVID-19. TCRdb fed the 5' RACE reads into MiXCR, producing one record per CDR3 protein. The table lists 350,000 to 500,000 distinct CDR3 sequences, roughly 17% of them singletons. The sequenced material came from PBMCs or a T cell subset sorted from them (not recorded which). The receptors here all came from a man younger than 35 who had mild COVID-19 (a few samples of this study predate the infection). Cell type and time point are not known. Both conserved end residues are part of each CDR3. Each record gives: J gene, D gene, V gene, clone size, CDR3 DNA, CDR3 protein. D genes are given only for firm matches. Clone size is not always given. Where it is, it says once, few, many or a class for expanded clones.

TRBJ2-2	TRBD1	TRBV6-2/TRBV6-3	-	TGTGCCAGCAGTTACCACCGGACAGGGGGCGCCTTCCCCCCGAACACCGGGGAGCTGTTTTTT	CASSYHRTGGAFPPNTGELFF
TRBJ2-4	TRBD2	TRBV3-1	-	TGTGCCAGCAGCCACAGCGGGGTTGCCAAAAACATTCAGTACTTC	CASSHSGVAKNIQYF
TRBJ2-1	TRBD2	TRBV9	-	TGTGCCAGCAGCTACCGGGGGGACTACAATGAGCAGTTCTTC	CASSYRGDYNEQFF
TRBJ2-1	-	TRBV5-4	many	TGTGCCAGCAGTCCGGACGGCAATGAGCAGTTCTTC	CASSPDGNEQFF
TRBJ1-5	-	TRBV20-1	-	TGCAGTGCCAGCTGGGGAGTCAATCAGCCCCAGCATTTT	CSASWGVNQPQHF
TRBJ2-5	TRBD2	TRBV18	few	TGTGCCAGCTCACCAGTGGGACTAGCGAGGGAGACCCAGTACTTC	CASSPVGLARETQYF
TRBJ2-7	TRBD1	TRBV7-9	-	TGTGCCAGCGCTGGGACAGGGGGCTCTTACGAGCAGTACTTC	CASAGTGGSYEQYF
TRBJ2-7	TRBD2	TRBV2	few	TGTGCCAGCAGTCCGACTAGCGGGTTTAACGAGCAGTACTTC	CASSPTSGFNEQYF
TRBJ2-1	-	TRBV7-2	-	TGTGCCAGCAGCTTAGCGGCTTTCAATGAGCAGTTCTTC	CASSLAAFNEQFF
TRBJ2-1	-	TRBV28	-	TGTGCCAGCAGTTTTGTTGCCGGACTACGTCGGTTCTTC	CASSFVAGLRRFF
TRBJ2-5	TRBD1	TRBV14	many	TGTGCCAGCAGCCAAGGGGGACAGCAAGAGACCCAGTACTTC	CASSQGGQQETQYF
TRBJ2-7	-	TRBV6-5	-	TGTGCCAGCAGTTACTCATGGGGCCCCGAGCAGTACTTC	CASSYSWGPEQYF
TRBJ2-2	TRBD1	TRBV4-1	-	TGCGCCAGCAGCCAAGCAGGGACAGGGGCCCACACCGGGGAGCTGTTTTTT	CASSQAGTGAHTGELFF
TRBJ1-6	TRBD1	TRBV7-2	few	TGTGCCAGCAGCTTAAGGATCCAGGGACAGGGTTCACCCCTCCACTTT	CASSLRIQGQGSPLHF
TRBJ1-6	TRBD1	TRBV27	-	TGTGCCAGCAGTCTCCTCCACAGGGGGGATTCACCCCTCCACTTT	CASSLLHRGDSPLHF
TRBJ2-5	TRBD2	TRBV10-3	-	TGTGCCATCAGTAAAACTAGCGGGGGAGTCCAAGAGACCCAGTACTTC	CAISKTSGGVQETQYF
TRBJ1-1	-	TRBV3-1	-	TGTGCCAGCAGCCAAGTTGGGGTTGGGGACACTGAAGCTTTCTTT	CASSQVGVGDTEAFF
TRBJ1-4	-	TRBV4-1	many	TGCGCCAGCAGCTTCCGGACGGTGGGCTATGAAAAACTGTTTTTT	CASSFRTVGYEKLFF
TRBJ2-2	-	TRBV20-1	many	TGCAGTGCTCCTACTTGGGGCGGGGAGCTGTTTTTT	CSAPTWGGELFF
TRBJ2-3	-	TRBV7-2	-	TGTGCCAGCTCCCCTGGGGGCGGGGTGGTAGATACGCAGTATTTT	CASSPGGGVVDTQYF
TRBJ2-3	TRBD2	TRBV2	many	TGTGCCAGCAGTCCCGGGACTAGGTCATCAGATACGCAGTATTTT	CASSPGTRSSDTQYF
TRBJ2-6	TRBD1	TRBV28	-	TGTGCCAGCAGTTCAATCCATCAGGGGGCTGGGGACAACGTCCTGACTTTC	CASSSIHQGAGDNVLTF
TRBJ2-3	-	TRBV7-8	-	TGTGCCAGCAGTTCCGGGACCAGGGCAGATACGCAGTATTTT	CASSSGTRADTQYF
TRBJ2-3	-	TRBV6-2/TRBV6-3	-	TGTGCCGGGGATACGCAGTATTTT	CAGDTQYF
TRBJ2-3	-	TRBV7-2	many	TGTGCCAGCAGCTCGTTCGGCACAGATACGCAGTATTTT	CASSSFGTDTQYF
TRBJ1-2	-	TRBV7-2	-	TGTGCCAGCAGCCGAGGATTCAGGGATGGCTACACCTTC	CASSRGFRDGYTF
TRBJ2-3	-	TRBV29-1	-	TGCAGCGTTTCCGTGTACCGCGATACGCAGTATTTT	CSVSVYRDTQYF
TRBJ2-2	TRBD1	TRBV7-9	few	TGTGCCAGCTCGTTAACGTCAGGGGGTAACACCGGGGAGCTGTTTTTT	CASSLTSGGNTGELFF
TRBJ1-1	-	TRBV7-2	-	TGTGCCAGCAGCTTGGACGGACCGAACACTGAAGCTTTCTTT	CASSLDGPNTEAFF
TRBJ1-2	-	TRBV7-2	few	TGTGCCAGCAGCCCCCCGAGGGGGGCGGGGGCTAACTATGGCTACACCTTC	CASSPPRGAGANYGYTF
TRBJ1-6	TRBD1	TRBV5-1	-	TGCGCCAGCAGCTTGTCGACAGGGGGTAATTCACCCCTCCACTTT	CASSLSTGGNSPLHF
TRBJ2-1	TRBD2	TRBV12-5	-	TGTGCTAGTGCCAAGTATAGCGGGGGGGCCCCGAATGAGCAGTTCTTC	CASAKYSGGAPNEQFF
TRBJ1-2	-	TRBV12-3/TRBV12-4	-	TGTGCCAGCAGTCCGGGGTACTATGGCTACACCTTC	CASSPGYYGYTF
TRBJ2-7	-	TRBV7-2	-	TGTGCCAGCGGAACATTCGGCTACGAGCAGTACTTC	CASGTFGYEQYF
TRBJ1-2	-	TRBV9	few	TGTGCCAGCAGCCCCGGTCTGCCGGCATCTCCTGGCTACACCTTC	CASSPGLPASPGYTF
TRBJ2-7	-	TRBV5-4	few	TGTGCCAGCAGCTTGGCCTCGCGGGGGCGCTACGAGCAGTACTTC	CASSLASRGRYEQYF
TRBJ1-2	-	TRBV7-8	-	TGTGCCAGCAGCACCCAAAGGGGTATCCGCTATGGCTACACCTTC	CASSTQRGIRYGYTF
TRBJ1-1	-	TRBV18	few	TGTGCCAGCTCACCGGGCGACAGAGAAGCTTTCTTT	CASSPGDREAFF
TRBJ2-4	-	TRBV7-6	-	TGTGACAGCAGCTTACATGGCGACGCCCTACGAGGCATTCAGTACTTC	CDSSLHGDALRGIQYF
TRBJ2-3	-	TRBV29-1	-	TGCAGCGCGGGACTCCTGGCTAGCACAGATACGCAGTATTTT	CSAGLLASTDTQYF
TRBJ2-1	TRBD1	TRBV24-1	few	TGTGCCACCAGTGGGACGCCCGAAGGGACAGGGGAGAGAGGATCGCAGTTCTTC	CATSGTPEGTGERGSQFF
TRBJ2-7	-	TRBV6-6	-	TGTGCCAGCAGTTACGATACCGGACGGTTCTCCTACGAGCAGTACTTC	CASSYDTGRFSYEQYF
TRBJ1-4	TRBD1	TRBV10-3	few	TGTGCCATCAGTGCGACAGGGGGAGAAGAAAAACTGTTTTTT	CAISATGGEEKLFF
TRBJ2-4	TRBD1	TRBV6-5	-	TGTGCCAGCAGTCCGGACAGGGTAAACATTCAGTACTTC	CASSPDRVNIQYF
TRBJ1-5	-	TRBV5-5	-	TGTGCCAGCAGCTTGGGCACCAGTCCTTTTCGGAGCAATCAGCCCCAGCATTTT	CASSLGTSPFRSNQPQHF
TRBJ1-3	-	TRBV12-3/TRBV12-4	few	TGTGCCAGCAGTTTTCCCAGCTCTGGAAACACCATATATTTT	CASSFPSSGNTIYF
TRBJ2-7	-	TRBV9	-	TGTGCCAGCAGCGTCCTCTGGGCGTCCTACGAGCAGTACTTC	CASSVLWASYEQYF
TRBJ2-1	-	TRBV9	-	TGTGCCAGCAGCGTGGGGAGCGGGCCGAGCTCCTACAATGAGCAGTTCTTC	CASSVGSGPSSYNEQFF
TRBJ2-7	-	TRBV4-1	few	TGCGCCAGCAGCCAAGATGCAGGCGCCACCTACGAGCAGTACTTC	CASSQDAGATYEQYF
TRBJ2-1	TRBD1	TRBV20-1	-	TGCAGTGCTCCGAAAAAGACAGGGGAGGATGAGCAGTTCTTC	CSAPKKTGEDEQFF